Listed here are 4 T cell receptor beta chains from one sample, sequenced in a study of shared clonotypes between healthy human individuals. The method was immunoSEQ multiplex PCR; TCRdb's version includes in-frame clones alone and lacks a portion of them. The sample includes hundreds of thousands of clones, more than 70% of them seen just once. The specimen was memory CD4+ T cells sorted from blood. Indicated subset: CD45RA-negative fraction. The receptors here all came from a woman in her 30s in good health.

The J gene is TRBJ2-3, the V gene TRBV30; TRBD2 is a possible D gene (5 bases). Trimming stripped 0 bases from V and 0 bases from J, with 7 bases between. Germline CDR1 reads GTSNPN; CDR2 reads SVGIG (reference sequence). CDR3 size: 14 residues. CDR3 in DNA: TGTGCCTGGAGTGTAGGCGGGAGCACAGATACGCAGTATTTT. Amino acids: CAWSVGGSTDTQYF.

The V call is TRBV10-3, the J call TRBJ2-2; 8 bases line up with TRBD1. The germline gives CDR1 ENHRY, CDR2 SYGVKD. The CDR3 sequence is 16 residues long. The ends lost 8 bases at V and 2 bases at J; junction bases unmatched: 10. As DNA, the CDR3 is TGTGCCATCCCCCTCGGACAGGGTAGTAACACCGGGGAGCTGTTTTTT. Protein product: CAIPLGQGSNTGELFF.

With regard to this clone: Other nucleotide sequences in the sample specify the same CDR3. Written as DNA, the CDR3 is TGTGCCAGCAGCTTAGAGGGGGGGATCACTGAAGCTTTCTTT. It translates to CASSLEGGITEAFF. V usage is TRBV5-4 and J usage is TRBJ1-1; possibly TRBD1 for D (6 bases). V was clipped by 2 bases and J by 4 bases, with 12 bases between them. This CDR3 has 14 residues. Per germline, CDR1 SGHNT and CDR2 YYREEE (reference sequence).

CDR3 nucleotide sequence: TGTGCCAGTAGAGATTCCGGGACAGTCAATCAGCCCCAGCATTTT. It is translated as CASRDSGTVNQPQHF. The chain links TRBV19 to TRBJ1-5, with 7 bases matching TRBD1. The CDR3 extends over 15 amino acids. Germline V gives CDR1 LNHDA, CDR2 SQIVND (reference sequence). J lost 3 bases, V lost 6 bases, and 8 bases had no gene match.